A single TCR beta chain is shown here with its context. Its target is not known. The data were taken from a study of graft-versus-host responses after intestinal transplantation. Overall study context: Multivisceral, liver-intestinal, or isolated intestinal grafts were transplanted into recipients. Notes on the study in general: Recipient-marrow GvH clones were detected, some having first appeared in ileum or blood. Graft-donor T cell macrochimerism in patients accompanied high graft-versus-host to host-versus-graft clonal ratios in allografts.

Clones were read by immunoSEQ multiplex PCR, and TCRdb kept only the in-frame ones, dropping some. The data contain roughly 90,000 clones, about 87% of them singletons. Germline-derived CDR1 and CDR2 are GTSNPN and SVGIG (reference sequence). The CDR3 has 14 residues. V dropped 8 bases and J dropped 2 bases, with 16 bases sitting between them. The chain is built from TRBV30 and TRBJ1-3; no clear D. Sample: unstimulated CD4+ T cells sorted from spleen or lymph node cells, taken before transplant. The TCR originated in a human donor who was the organ donor for an intestinal transplant. The CDR3 spells CAAPARLTGNTIYF. CDR3 in DNA: TGTGCCGCACCCGCCAGGCTAACTGGAAACACCATATATTTT.